Below, 20 T cell receptor beta chains from the same sample are listed, as sequenced in a study of blood T cell repertoires in COVID-19. The method was immunoSEQ multiplex PCR; TCRdb's version includes in-frame clones alone and lacks a portion of them. The sample holds 180,000 or so clones, around 78% seen once. The source material was peripheral blood. The receptor source for this set is a woman older than 75 with active or convalescent COVID-19.

The chain carries TRBV30 and TRBJ2-3; TRBD2 agrees at 10 bases. The germline V gene has CDR1 GTSNPN and CDR2 SVGIG (reference sequence). The CDR3 extends over 13 amino acids. Trimming at V came to 8 bases and at J to 3 bases, leaving 5 bases not matched to a gene. The CDR3 sequence: CAGAGGPTDTQYF. DNA of the CDR3: TGTGCCGGAGCGGGGGGGCCGACAGATACGCAGTATTTT. Full variable domain (missing parts from reference TRBV30 and TRBJ2-3): SQTIHQWPATLVQPVGSPLSLECTVEGTSNPNLYWYRQAAGRGLQLLFYSVGIGQISSEVPQNLSASRPQDRQFILSSKKLLLSDSGFYLCAGAGGPTDTQYFGPGTRLTVL.

This clone was seen a single time. The chain is built from TRBV28 and TRBJ1-2, with D perhaps TRBD1 (5 bases). This CDR3 contains 16 residues. Germline CDR1 and CDR2: MDHEN and SYDVKM. V lost 3 bases and J lost 6, with 20 bases in between. In DNA, the CDR3 is TGTGCCAGCAGTTTGGGAGGGTCGATAGAAGGGGATGGCTACACCTTC. Translating it yields CASSLGGSIEGDGYTF.

This clone was detected once. The genes are TRBV15 and TRBJ1-1; 10 bases fit TRBD1. Germline CDR1 and CDR2: LNHNV and YYDKDF (reference sequence). The V gene end was trimmed by 2 bases and the J gene end by 5 bases; junction bases not matched to a gene: 2. This CDR3 is built from 14 residues. Written as DNA, the CDR3 is TGTGCCACCAGCAGATGGACAGGGGGAACTGAAGCTTTCTTT. Protein sequence: CATSRWTGGTEAFF. The full variable domain, with the rest looked up from reference TRBV15 and TRBJ1-1, is DAMVIQNPRYQVTQFGKPVTLSCSQTLNHNVMYWYQQKSSQAPKLLFHYYDKDFNNEADTPDNFQSRRPNTSFCFLDIRSPGLGDTAMYLCATSRWTGGTEAFFGQGTRLTVV.

The chain joins TRBV6-5 to TRBJ2-6, with 7 bases identical to TRBD1. Looked up from germline, CDR1 is MNHEY and CDR2 is SVGAGI. CDR3 length: 15 residues. V was clipped by 5 bases and J by 3 bases; unmatched bases: 4. The CDR3 DNA follows: TGTGCCAGCAGTCAACAGGGGTATGGGGCCAACGTCCTGACTTTC. This codes for CASSQQGYGANVLTF.

The J gene is TRBJ1-2, the V gene TRBV28; unclear D gene. The CDR3 totals 13 residues. CDR1 and CDR2 from the germline V gene are MDHEN and SYDVKM. The germline V and J ends were trimmed by 7 bases and 4 bases, with 13 bases remaining between them. CDR3 loop: CASNVADFYGYTF. The CDR3 DNA sequence: TGTGCCAGCAATGTGGCAGACTTCTATGGCTACACCTTC.

V usage is TRBV27 and J usage is TRBJ2-1; D is perhaps TRBD1 (6 bases). Germline V gene sequence: CDR1 MNHEY, CDR2 SMNVEV (reference sequence). The CDR3 is 15 residues long. The V and J ends lost 6 bases and 4 bases respectively, with 16 bases between them. The DNA for the CDR3 is TGTGCCAGCAGCCCCCGGGGCAGGGGTTACAATGAGCAGTTCTTC. As protein: CASSPRGRGYNEQFF.

This clone occurred a few times. The chain links TRBV13 to TRBJ2-7; D is possibly TRBD2 (6 bases). Per germline, CDR1 PRHDT and CDR2 FYEKMQ (reference sequence). V lost 7 bases and J lost 2, with 15 bases in between. The CDR3 has 14 residues. The CDR3 loop reads CASTSAGPTYEQYF. The CDR3 bases are TGTGCCAGCACGTCTGCGGGGCCCACCTACGAGCAGTACTTC.

This sequence joins TRBV2 and TRBJ2-1; 8 bases align to TRBD1. Looked up from germline, CDR1 is SNHLY and CDR2 is FYNNEI. The CDR3 covers 14 residues. V lost 3 bases, J lost 4 bases, and 2 bases stayed unmatched. The DNA of the CDR3 is TGTGCCAGCAGTGATGGACAGGGTTACAATGAGCAGTTCTTC. Translated: CASSDGQGYNEQFF.

Only one count was recorded for this clone. The chain couples TRBV7-9 to TRBJ2-7, with D tentatively TRBD1 (8 bases). The CDR3 has 16 residues. Trimming left V 3 bases short and J 3 bases short, with 18 bases between. CDR1 and CDR2 (germline): SEHNR, FQNEAQ (reference sequence). In DNA, the CDR3 is TGTGCCAGCAGCTTGGGAGGGTGGACAGGGCTCTACGAGCAGTACTTC. Its protein product is CASSLGGWTGLYEQYF. The full variable domain, with the rest looked up from reference TRBV7-9 and TRBJ2-7, is DTGVSQNPRHKITKRGQNVTFRCDPISEHNRLYWYRQTLGQGPEFLTYFQNEAQLEKSRLLSDRFSAERPKGSFSTLEIQRTEQGDSAMYLCASSLGGWTGLYEQYFGPGTRLTVT.

The V and J genes are TRBV2 and TRBJ1-2, with a tentative D call TRBD1 (5 bases). CDR1 is SNHLY, CDR2 FYNNEI, per germline. V gave up 7 bases and J gave up 4 bases, with 13 bases separating them. This CDR3 has 13 amino acids. The CDR3 is CASINSGAYGYTF. The CDR3 coding sequence is TGTGCCAGCATAAACTCTGGGGCCTATGGCTACACCTTC.

The gene calls are TRBV2 and TRBJ1-1, with TRBD1 identical over 7 bases. The CDR3 sequence is 13 residues long. Trimming took 10 bases from V and 1 from J; bases not matched to a gene: 6. Looked up from germline, CDR1 is SNHLY and CDR2 is FYNNEI. The CDR3 here is CATHRGTNTEAFF. The CDR3 nucleotides read TGTGCCACCCACAGGGGAACGAACACTGAAGCTTTCTTT.

This clone has more than one count but fewer than ten. The chain employs TRBV19 and TRBJ1-2; 7 bases are a match to TRBD1. Trimming cost V 4 bases and J 4 bases; bases outside gene matches: 6. The CDR3 covers 14 residues. Germline CDR1 and CDR2: LNHDA and SQIVND (reference sequence). The CDR3 nucleotides read TGTGCCAGTAGTAAAAGACAGGGAAGCTATGGCTACACCTTC. It yields the protein CASSKRQGSYGYTF.

A few counts support this clone. This chain connects TRBV9 to TRBJ1-3; TRBD1 aligns across 8 bases. Germline CDR1 SGDLS, CDR2 YYNGEE. Trimming at V came to 4 bases and at J to 0 bases, leaving 9 bases not matched to a gene. This CDR3 has 17 residues. The CDR3 sequence: CASSPRQGPSSGNTIYF. The DNA for the CDR3 is TGTGCCAGCAGCCCACGACAGGGGCCAAGCTCTGGAAACACCATATATTTT.

The genes are TRBV6-5 and TRBJ1-1; possibly TRBD1 for D (6 bases). Germline assignment: CDR1 MNHEY and CDR2 SVGAGI. This CDR3 is 13 amino acids long. V lost 1 base to trimming and J lost 7 bases, with 10 bases between them. CDR3 nucleotides: TGTGCCAGCAGTTACTTCGGGGGGCTTGAAGCTTTCTTT. This sequence encodes CASSYFGGLEAFF.

This chain joins TRBV28 and TRBJ1-1; unclear D gene. V shed 5 bases and J shed 4 bases, with 8 bases lying between them. This CDR3 comprises 12 residues. Germline V lookup: CDR1 MDHEN, CDR2 SYDVKM. CDR3 loop: CASSPRPTEAFF. The CDR3 DNA is TGTGCCAGCAGTCCCCGTCCCACTGAAGCTTTCTTT.

DNA of the CDR3: TGTGCCATCAGGTTTACAGGACAAGAGACCCAGTACTTC. This encodes CAIRFTGQETQYF. V is TRBV6-5 and J is TRBJ2-5, with a weak D call TRBD1 (5 bases). Deletions cut 10 bases from V and 2 bases from J, with 14 bases between. CDR1 is MNHEY and CDR2 is SVGAGI in the germline V gene. This CDR3 has 13 amino acids.

This chain connects TRBV9 to TRBJ2-3; D ambiguous. This CDR3 contains 13 residues. The ends were cut back, 3 bases at V and 2 bases at J, with 7 bases in the middle. Germline loops: CDR1 SGDLS, CDR2 YYNGEE. The CDR3 reads CASSAHNTDTQYF. The DNA for the CDR3 is TGTGCCAGCAGCGCCCACAACACAGATACGCAGTATTTT.

This clone was detected only a few times. This chain links TRBV6-5 with TRBJ1-2; D possibly corresponds to TRBD1 (6 bases). Trimming took 6 bases from V and 7 from J, leaving 15 bases between them. This CDR3 region has 13 residues. CDR1 MNHEY and CDR2 SVGAGI come from the germline V gene. As DNA, the CDR3 is TGTGCCAGCAGAGGAGGACAGCGGGGTGGCTACACCTTC. Encoded protein: CASRGGQRGGYTF.

V usage is TRBV30 and J usage is TRBJ1-2; D gene ambiguous. V gave up 2 bases and J gave up 2 bases, with 6 bases separating them. CDR1 and CDR2 from the germline V gene are GTSNPN and SVGIG (reference sequence). CDR3 length equals 12 residues. The CDR3 bases are TGTGCCTGGAGTCGAGGGAACTATGGCTACACCTTC. Its translation is CAWSRGNYGYTF.

This chain connects TRBV7-8 to TRBJ2-1; 9 bases are a match to TRBD2. The V gene's germline CDR1 is SGHVS and CDR2 FQNEAQ. With 1 base clipped from V and 4 bases from J, the junction kept 5 bases outside the gene matches. The CDR3 runs to 16 residues. CDR3 nucleotide sequence: TGTGCCAGCAGCTTAGTGGCTAGCGGGGTTTACAATGAGCAGTTCTTC. Residues: CASSLVASGVYNEQFF.